This record covers a single TCR beta chain. The source of the sample is a study of T cells after yellow fever vaccination. This CDR3 region has 12 residues. V was shortened by 2 bases and J by 4 bases, with 9 bases between the two germline ends. Germline CDR1 DFQATT, CDR2 SNEGSKA (reference sequence). 5'RACE template switching added a universal primer site and UMIs to TCR cDNA. MiXCR, applied by TCRdb to the 5' RACE reads, yields one record per CDR3 protein. The sample yields hundreds of thousands of distinct CDR3 sequences, roughly 5.6% seen once. Source: CD4+ T cells sorted from PBMCs, taken on the day of the yellow fever booster vaccination. The chain is built from TRBV20-1 and TRBJ2-7; D remains unclear. The receptor was isolated from a man younger than 35 who received the YFV17D yellow fever vaccine. CDR3 DNA: TGCAGTGCTAGATTTCTCGGGTACGAGCAGTACGTC. It encodes CSARFLGYEQYV.